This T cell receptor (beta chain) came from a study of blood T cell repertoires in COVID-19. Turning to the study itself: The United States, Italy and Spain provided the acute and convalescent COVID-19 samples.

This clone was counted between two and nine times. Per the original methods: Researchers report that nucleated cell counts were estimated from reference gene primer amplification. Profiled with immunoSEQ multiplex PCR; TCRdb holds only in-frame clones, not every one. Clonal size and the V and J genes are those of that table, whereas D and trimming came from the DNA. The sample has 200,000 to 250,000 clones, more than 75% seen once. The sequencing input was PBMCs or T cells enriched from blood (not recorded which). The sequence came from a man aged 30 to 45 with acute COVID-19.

The CDR3 protein is CASSASGGMEPQHF. Written as DNA, the CDR3 is TGTGCCAGCAGCGCATCAGGGGGAATGGAGCCCCAGCATTTT. V and J are TRBV9 and TRBJ1-5, with 7 bases aligning to TRBD1. Germline V lookup: CDR1 SGDLS, CDR2 YYNGEE. With V trimmed by 3 bases and J by 8 bases, 8 bases remained unmatched. The CDR3 has 14 residues.